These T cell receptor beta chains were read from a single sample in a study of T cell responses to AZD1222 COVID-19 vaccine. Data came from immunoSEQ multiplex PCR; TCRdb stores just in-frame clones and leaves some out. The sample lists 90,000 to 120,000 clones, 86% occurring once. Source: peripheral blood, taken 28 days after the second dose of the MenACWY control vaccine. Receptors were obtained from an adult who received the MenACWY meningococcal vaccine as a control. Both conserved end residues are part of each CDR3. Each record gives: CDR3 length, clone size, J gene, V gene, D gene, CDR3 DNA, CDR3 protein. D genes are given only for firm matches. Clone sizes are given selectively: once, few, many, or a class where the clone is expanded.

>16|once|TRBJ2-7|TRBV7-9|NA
TGTGCCAGCAGCTTTGGCAGGGGCCCTAAGGTCTACGAGCAGTACTTC
CASSFGRGPKVYEQYF
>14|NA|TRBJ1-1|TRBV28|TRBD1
TGTGCCACCACAGGGGGCATAAGTAGGACTGAAGCTTTCTTT
CATTGGISRTEAFF
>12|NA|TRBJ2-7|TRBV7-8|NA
TGTGCCAGCAGCTCGACACAATACGAGCAGTACTTC
CASSSTQYEQYF
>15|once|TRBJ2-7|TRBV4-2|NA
TGTGCCAGCAGCCAAGCCGTGACGTACTCCTACGAGCAGTACTTC
CASSQAVTYSYEQYF
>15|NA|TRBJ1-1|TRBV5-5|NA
TGTGCCAGCCGGTCAGTAGGACGGCTGAACACTGAAGCTTTCTTT
CASRSVGRLNTEAFF
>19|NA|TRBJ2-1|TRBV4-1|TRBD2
TGCGCCAGCAGCCCATTCCCACTAGCGGGGGCTAGCTCCTACAATGAGCAGTTCTTC
CASSPFPLAGASSYNEQFF
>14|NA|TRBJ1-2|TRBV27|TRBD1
TGTGCCAGCAGCTCTGACAGGGCTTATAATGGCTACACCTTC
CASSSDRAYNGYTF
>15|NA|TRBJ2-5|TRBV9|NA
TGTGCCAGCAGCGTAGTGTTAGGTGCCCAAGAGACCCAGTACTTC
CASSVVLGAQETQYF
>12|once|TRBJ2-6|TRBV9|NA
TGTGCCAGCAGGTCTGGGGCCAACGTCCTGACTTTC
CASRSGANVLTF
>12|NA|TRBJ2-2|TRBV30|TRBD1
TGTGCCTGGAGTCAGGGGGCCGGGGAGCTGTTTTTT
CAWSQGAGELFF
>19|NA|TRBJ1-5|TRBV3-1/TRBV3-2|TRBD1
TGTGCCAGCAGCTCCTCGAGGGGGACAGGGCGAGGGGAGAATCAGCCCCAGCATTTT
CASSSSRGTGRGENQPQHF
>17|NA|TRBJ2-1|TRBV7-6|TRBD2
TGTGCCAGCAGCCCAATCATCGGGGGGGATTCTCTCACTGAGCAGTTCTTC
CASSPIIGGDSLTEQFF
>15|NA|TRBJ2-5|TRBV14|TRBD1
TGTGCCAGCAGCCGAACACAGGGGGCTGGAGAGACCCAGTACTTC
CASSRTQGAGETQYF
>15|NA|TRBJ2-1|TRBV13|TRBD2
TGTGCCAGCAGCTCGACTAGCTTGTCCTACAATGAGCAGTTCTTC
CASSSTSLSYNEQFF
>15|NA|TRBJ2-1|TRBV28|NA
TGTGCCAGCAGTGCCGGGGGCTTTGAACTCAATGAGCAGTTCTTC
CASSAGGFELNEQFF
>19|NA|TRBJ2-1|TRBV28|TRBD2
TGTGCCAGCAGTTTATGGGGCGGAGCGGGGGAAACCCTCTACAATGAGCAGTTCTTC
CASSLWGGAGETLYNEQFF
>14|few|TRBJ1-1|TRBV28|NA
TGTGCCAGCAGAGGACGGCAATTGGGCACTGAAGCTTTCTTT
CASRGRQLGTEAFF
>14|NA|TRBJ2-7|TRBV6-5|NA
TGTGCCAGCACCGGTAACAGGATCCTTTACGAGCAGTACTTC
CASTGNRILYEQYF
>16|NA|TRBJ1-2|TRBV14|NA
TGTGCCAGCAGCCAAATCTCGGGGCTAGCTAACTATGGCTACACCTTC
CASSQISGLANYGYTF